The 17 T cell receptor beta chains below come from one sample, sequenced in a study of T cell repertoires in cytomegalovirus infection. One entry per CDR3 protein results from TCRdb running MiXCR on the reads. The sample comprises approximately 350,000 distinct CDR3 sequences, about 34% of which are singletons, and roughly 12% rests with the top ten. These receptors have no identified antigens. This sample comprised cultured PBMCs, obtained from culture after CMV antigen stimulation. The receptors stem from a human donor in good health (CMV status not recorded). Some clones in this sample may be carry-over from other donors' samples.

The chain couples TRBV14 to TRBJ2-7; D not resolved. V shed 1 base and J shed 0 bases, with 10 bases lying between them. The germline V gene has CDR1 SGHDN and CDR2 FVKESK. The CDR3 sequence is 15 residues long. The DNA of the CDR3 is TGTGCCAGCAGCCAAGTAGGGTTCGACTCCTACGAGCAGTACTTC. Protein: CASSQVGFDSYEQYF.

This clonotype was seen more than once but under ten times. The V gene is TRBV2, the J gene TRBJ1-1; 8 positions match TRBD1. The length of the CDR3 is 12 residues. Germline CDR1 and CDR2: SNHLY and FYNNEI. V shed 6 bases and J 4 bases; nucleotides not matched to a gene: 1. The CDR3 loop is CASRQGGTEAFF. Here the CDR3 DNA reads TGTGCCAGCAGACAGGGGGGCACTGAAGCTTTCTTT.

V and J are TRBV4-1 and TRBJ2-3, with 7 bases lining up with TRBD2. Germline V gene sequence: CDR1 MGHRA, CDR2 YSYEKL. There are 14 residues in the CDR3. The J segment lost 6 bases and the V segment lost 6 bases, leaving 9 bases of the junction unmatched. The DNA of the CDR3 is TGCGCCAGCAGGGATTGGCGGGAGCGTGATACGCAGTATTTT. It codes for CASRDWRERDTQYF.

V usage is TRBV6-6 and J usage is TRBJ2-3, with D perhaps matching TRBD2 (5 bases). The CDR3 covers 16 residues. V lost 6 bases, J lost 2 bases, and 18 bases lay in between. Germline assignment: CDR1 MNHNY and CDR2 SVGAGI (reference sequence). CDR3 DNA: TGTGCCAGCAGCCTCCGGGCCAGCGGAATCACAGATACGCAGTATTTT. Protein: CASSLRASGITDTQYF.

This clonotype was found a few times. The rearrangement links TRBV5-4 to TRBJ2-1; unclear D gene. The CDR3 is 15 residues long. From germline, CDR1 is SGHNT and CDR2 YYREEE (reference sequence). V was cut by 3 bases and J by 2 bases, with 12 bases left in between. CDR3 sequence: CASSYDSQPYNEQFF. DNA of the CDR3: TGTGCCAGCAGCTATGACTCCCAACCCTACAATGAGCAGTTCTTC.

As regards this clonotype: An end of the junction does not agree with germline; a read error may underlie this. This sequence joins TRBV12-3 or TRBV12-4 and TRBJ1-5; tentative D call: TRBD1 (5 bases). The CDR3 is made up of 13 amino acids. CDR3 DNA sequence: TGTGCCAGCAGTTTACAGGGAAATCAGGCCCAGCATTTT. It yields the protein CASSLQGNQAQHF.

The chain links TRBV12-3 or TRBV12-4 to TRBJ2-5; no definite D call. CDR3 length: 12 amino acids. V was shortened by 8 bases and J by 5 bases, with 12 bases between the two germline ends. CDR3 sequence (DNA): TGTGCCAGCTCGAGTGGTACGGAGACCCAGTACTTC. Translation: CASSSGTETQYF.

This clonotype was counted many times. This sequence joins TRBV27 and TRBJ2-7; D is uncertain. Germline lookup yields CDR1 MNHEY and CDR2 SMNVEV (reference sequence). The V end was cut by 4 bases, the J end by 0 bases, with 7 bases between. This CDR3 has 13 amino acids. The CDR3 loop is CASSWAGSYEQYF. CDR3 DNA sequence: TGTGCCAGCAGTTGGGCCGGCTCCTACGAGCAGTACTTC.

A few counts support this clonotype. V and J are TRBV19 and TRBJ1-3, with D maybe TRBD1 (5 bases). The CDR3 is made up of 16 amino acids. CDR1 LNHDA and CDR2 SQIVND come from the germline V gene (reference sequence). The V end was cut by 3 bases, the J end by 0 bases, with 12 bases between. The CDR3 here is CASSMGPAFSGNTIYF. In DNA form, the CDR3 reads TGTGCCAGTAGTATGGGGCCGGCTTTCTCTGGAAACACCATATATTTT. The whole variable domain, filled in from reference TRBV19 and TRBJ1-3, reads DGGITQSPKYLFRKEGQNVTLSCEQNLNHDAMYWYRQDPGQGLRLIYYSQIVNDFQKGDIAEGYSVSREKKESFPLTVTSAQKNPTAFYLCASSMGPAFSGNTIYFGEGSWLTVV.

Many counts were recorded for this clonotype. Because the CDR3 is missing its conserved closing phenylalanine or tryptophan, this is likely a read error. The DNA is left out, because the CDR3 cannot be placed on it with certainty; the CDR3 is given as TCRdb lists it. This sequence joins TRBV7-8 and TRBJ2-5; TRBD2 is the table's D call, not checked against the DNA. The CDR3 spans 15 residues, counting both ends. Germline CDR1 reads SGHVS; CDR2 reads FQNEAQ. CDR3 sequence: CASSPGGSGGRDSHI.

This clonotype was observed a few times. The chain combines TRBV19 with TRBJ2-6; 7 positions match TRBD2. The CDR3 has 16 residues. CDR1 and CDR2 from the germline V gene are LNHDA and SQIVND (reference sequence). With V trimmed by 6 bases and J by 4 bases, 9 bases remained unmatched. The CDR3 spells CASSRRGERGANVLTF. In DNA, the CDR3 is TGTGCCAGTAGCCGTCGGGGGGAACGAGGGGCCAACGTCCTGACTTTC.

The table lists this clonotype with a few counts. The rearrangement uses TRBV9 and TRBJ1-6; 8 bases are a match to TRBD1. V shed 3 bases, J shed 7 bases, and the junction held 9 bases outside the gene matches. The CDR3 runs 16 residues. CDR1 is SGDLS and CDR2 is YYNGEE in the germline V gene. The DNA for the CDR3 is TGTGCCAGCAGCGCCCCCCCGGACAGGGTGAATTCACCCCTCCACTTT. Its protein product is CASSAPPDRVNSPLHF. Full variable domain (remainder filled in from reference TRBV9 and TRBJ1-6): DSGVTQTPKHLITATGQRVTLRCSPRSGDLSVYWYQQSLDQGLQFLIQYYNGEERAKGNILERFSAQQFPDLHSELNLSSLELGDSALYFCASSAPPDRVNSPLHFGNGTRLTVT.

This clonotype was seen at least ten times. The CDR3 spells CASSFGAGNIQYF. The CDR3 DNA reads TGTGCCAGCAGCTTTGGAGCTGGAAACATTCAGTACTTC. This chain connects TRBV7-2 to TRBJ2-4; D unresolved. The germline CDR1 and CDR2 sequences are SGHTA and FQGNSA. This CDR3 contains 13 residues. The germline V and J ends were trimmed by 3 bases and 6 bases, with 9 bases remaining between them.

The chain employs TRBV12-3 or TRBV12-4 and TRBJ1-1; D is undetermined. Between the trimmed V and J ends, which lost 3 bases and 7 bases, there was a span of 9 bases. The CDR3 consists of 12 residues. The CDR3 bases are TGTGCCAGCAGTTTGTGGCTAGATGAAGCTTTCTTT. Amino acids: CASSLWLDEAFF.

This clonotype was seen at least ten times. The chain joins TRBV6-5 to TRBJ2-5; tentative D call: TRBD2 (6 bases). The CDR3 length is 14 residues. The germline V and J ends were trimmed by 0 bases and 4 bases, with 9 bases remaining between them. The germline CDR1 and CDR2 sequences are MNHEY and SVGAGI. Written as DNA, the CDR3 is TGTGCCAGCAGTTACTCGGGACTGCCAGAGACCCAGTACTTC. Encoded protein: CASSYSGLPETQYF.

V is TRBV11-2 and J is TRBJ1-2; 7 nucleotides align to TRBD1. Germline lookup yields CDR1 SGHAT and CDR2 FQNNGV. This CDR3 comprises 15 residues. V gave up 0 bases and J gave up 4 bases; unmatched junction bases: 5. CDR3 bases: TGTGCCAGCAGCTTAGATTCGACAGGGAGCTATGGCTACACCTTC. Its protein product is CASSLDSTGSYGYTF.

This clonotype was observed a handful of times. V usage is TRBV14 and J usage is TRBJ2-1, with 14 bases fitting TRBD2. V trimming: 2 bases; J trimming: 9 bases; junction bases outside the gene matches: 12. The CDR3 loop spans 18 amino acids. Germline-derived CDR1 and CDR2 are SGHDN and FVKESK. This CDR3 is CASSQIRPGLAGEGEQFF. The CDR3 DNA reads TGTGCCAGCAGCCAAATCAGACCGGGACTAGCGGGAGAGGGTGAGCAGTTCTTC.